The T cell receptor beta chain under discussion was sequenced for a study of T cell responses to AZD1222 COVID-19 vaccine. The CDR3 covers 11 residues. Germline V gene data show CDR1 as SQVTM and CDR2 as ANQGSEA. V shed 4 bases and J shed 7 bases, with 8 bases lying between them. Only in-frame clones appear in the TCRdb table, and some are missing; sequencing was by immunoSEQ multiplex PCR. The table has 98,000 or so clones, 75% to 90% seen once; the top ten hold about 8.7%. The rearrangement uses TRBV29-1 and TRBJ1-3; no clear D gene. The receptor's source is an adult in good health. Here the sequenced sample was peripheral blood, taken on day 0 of AZD1222 vaccination. CDR3 sequence: CSVAHLNTIYF. As DNA, the CDR3 is TGCAGCGTTGCCCACCTCAACACCATATATTTT.